This TCR beta chain was documented in a study of blood T cell repertoires in COVID-19. Study-level background: Researchers got acute and convalescent COVID-19 samples from the United States, Italy and Spain. Sample material is recorded as cDNA or gDNA derived from T cells, B-cell-depleted T cells, or PBMCs.

In the source study's methods: Nucleated cell counts were estimated from reference gene primer amplification. Data came from immunoSEQ multiplex PCR; TCRdb stores just in-frame clones and leaves some out. That table furnishes V, J and clone size, whereas the DNA furnished D and trimming. The data contain 59,000 or so clones, 73% of them singletons. V was clipped by 5 bases and J by 2 bases; unmatched bases: 11. CDR3 length equals 15 residues. CDR1 is GTSNPN, CDR2 SVGIG, per germline (reference sequence). The sequencing sample was made of peripheral blood. The sequence was obtained from a woman aged 45-65 years with active or convalescent COVID-19. The rearrangement links TRBV30 to TRBJ2-7, with 8 bases that match TRBD2. The CDR3 region is CAWARRREVPYEQYF. The CDR3 coding sequence is TGTGCCTGGGCCCGGAGGCGGGAGGTTCCCTACGAGCAGTACTTC.